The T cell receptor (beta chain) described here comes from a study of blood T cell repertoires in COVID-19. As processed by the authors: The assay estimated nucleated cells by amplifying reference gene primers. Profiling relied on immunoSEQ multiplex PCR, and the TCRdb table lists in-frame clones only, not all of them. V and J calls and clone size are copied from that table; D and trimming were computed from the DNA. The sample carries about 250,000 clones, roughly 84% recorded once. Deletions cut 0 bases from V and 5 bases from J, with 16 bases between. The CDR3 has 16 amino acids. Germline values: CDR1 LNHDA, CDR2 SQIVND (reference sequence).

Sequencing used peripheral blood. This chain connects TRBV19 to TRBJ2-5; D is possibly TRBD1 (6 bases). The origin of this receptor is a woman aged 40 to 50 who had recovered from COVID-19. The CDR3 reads CASSIDQAGQGETQYF. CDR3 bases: TGTGCCAGTAGTATAGATCAGGCAGGCCAGGGGGAGACCCAGTACTTC.